This T cell receptor (beta chain) was documented in a study of T cell responses to AZD1222 COVID-19 vaccine. Sequenced by immunoSEQ multiplex PCR; TCRdb stores in-frame clones only, minus some. The sample gives 130,000 or so clones, 85% to 95% of which show up once; approximately 6.3% is in the top ten. Germline V gives CDR1 SNHLY, CDR2 FYNNEI. The length of the CDR3 is 15 residues. V gave up 6 bases and J gave up 2 bases, with 14 bases separating them. The TCR was taken from an adult in good health. This material consisted of peripheral blood, taken on day 0 of AZD1222 vaccination. This rearrangement joins TRBV2 to TRBJ2-1; D not certain. The CDR3 bases are TGTGCCAGCAGGGCCGGCAGAGGCGCCTACAATGAGCAGTTCTTC. As protein: CASRAGRGAYNEQFF.